Listed here are 5 T cell receptor beta chains from one sample, sequenced in a study of T cell responses to AZD1222 COVID-19 vaccine (dated by TCRdb to the early 2020s). The time point tag for this specimen amounts to: baseline before first vaccination. Library prep was done by the immunoSEQ multiplex PCR assay. What TCRdb holds here is the immuneACCESS table cut down to in-frame rearrangements. Part of the clones is not present; checked against another copy, under half of the missing clones reflect an unresolved V gene, and the others are unexplained. Within this sample are about 120,000 clones, with around nine tenths of them counted one time only. The ten largest clones capture around 2.8% of the sample. The specimen comprised peripheral blood, sampled on day 0 of AZD1222 vaccination. These receptors originate from an adult in good health.

The chain combines TRBV28 with TRBJ2-2, with a tentative D call TRBD2 (6 bases). Trimming stripped 5 bases from V and 4 bases from J, with 23 bases between. Germline V gives CDR1 MDHEN, CDR2 SYDVKM. CDR3 length: 18 amino acids. CDR3 nucleotides: TGTGCCAGCAGTCTGCTTGCGTGGGGCGGGACTGTCACCGGGGAGCTGTTTTTT. Encoded protein: CASSLLAWGGTVTGELFF.

The gene calls are TRBV4-2 and TRBJ2-1; 8 bases match TRBD1. J gave up 4 bases and V 0 bases, and 5 bases lay outside the gene matches. Germline V gene sequence: CDR1 LGHNA, CDR2 YNFKEQ. This CDR3 is built from 16 residues. CDR3 nucleotides: TGTGCCAGCAGCCAAGAGGGCAGGGGGCTATACAATGAGCAGTTCTTC. This codes for CASSQEGRGLYNEQFF.

The rearrangement joins TRBV27 to TRBJ2-1; D unresolved. V lost 7 bases, J lost 12 bases, and 13 bases lay in between. There are 11 residues in the CDR3. Germline CDR1 and CDR2: MNHEY and SMNVEV (reference sequence). The DNA for the CDR3 is TGTGCCAGCAAGGGTGGGCGAGGGCAGTTCTTC. This gives the protein CASKGGRGQFF.

CDR3 protein: CASSLLSGSDTQYF. CDR3 bases: TGTGCCAGCAGCTTGCTTAGCGGGTCAGATACGCAGTATTTT. This chain uses TRBV5-5 with TRBJ2-3; TRBD2 matches 7 bases. From germline, CDR1 is SGHKS and CDR2 YYEKEE (reference sequence). The CDR3 runs to 14 residues. V was pared by 1 base and J by 4 bases, with 3 bases of the junction left unmatched.

The gene calls are TRBV11-2 and TRBJ2-1; a weak D match, TRBD2 (5 bases). V lost 2 bases, J lost 6 bases, and 8 bases lay in between. Germline CDR1 and CDR2: SGHAT and FQNNGV. This CDR3 is built from 13 residues. This CDR3 is CASSLSGSNEQFF. CDR3 DNA: TGTGCCAGCAGCTTATCTGGGAGCAATGAGCAGTTCTTC.